This T cell receptor (beta chain) is drawn from a study of cytomegalovirus exposure and HLA in healthy donors. About the research overall: In an earlier analysis, 90 million to 130 million unique TCR beta sequences were found from some 200 million T cells. Study conclusions and caveats: TCR beta V segments were, for the most part, productive about 87% or about 30% of the time in an earlier analysis. It was likely that a cluster of highly shared sequence variants was a sequencing artifact.

In its sample, this clone was seen a few times. The antigen is undetermined. CDR3 size: 15 residues. Germline values: CDR1 MNHNS, CDR2 SASEGT. V gave up 1 base and J gave up 5 bases; unmatched junction bases: 6. Nominal health characterized the donors when sampled, though unrecorded immune exposures were likely. The PCR was carried out with 60 Vbeta primers and 13 Jbeta primers. This table comes from immunoSEQ multiplex PCR, and its TCRdb copy is limited to in-frame clones, with some not included. The repertoire holds fewer than 250,000 clones, with more than 80% as singletons. The V and J genes are TRBV6-1 and TRBJ2-5; 8 positions match TRBD2. The sample was PBMCs. This TCR was sampled from a man aged 30 to 45 in good health and CMV-seronegative. CDR3 in DNA: TGTGCCAGCAGTGAAGAATTAGCGGGGTTGGAGACCCAGTACTTC. Translated: CASSEELAGLETQYF.